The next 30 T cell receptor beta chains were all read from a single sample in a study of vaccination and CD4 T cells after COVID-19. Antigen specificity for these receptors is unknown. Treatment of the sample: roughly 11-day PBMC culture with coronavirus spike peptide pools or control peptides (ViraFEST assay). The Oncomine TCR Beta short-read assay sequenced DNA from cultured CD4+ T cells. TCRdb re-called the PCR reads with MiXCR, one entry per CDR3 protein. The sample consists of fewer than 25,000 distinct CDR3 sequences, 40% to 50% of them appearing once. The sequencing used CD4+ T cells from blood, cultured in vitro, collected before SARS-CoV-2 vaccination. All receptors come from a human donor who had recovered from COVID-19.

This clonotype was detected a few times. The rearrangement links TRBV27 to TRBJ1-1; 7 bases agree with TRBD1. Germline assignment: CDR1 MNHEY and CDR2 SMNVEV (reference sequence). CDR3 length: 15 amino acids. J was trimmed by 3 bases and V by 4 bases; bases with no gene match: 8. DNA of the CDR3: TGTGCCAGCAGTTCGACGACAGGGAGGCACACTGAAGCTTTCTTT. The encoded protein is CASSSTTGRHTEAFF.

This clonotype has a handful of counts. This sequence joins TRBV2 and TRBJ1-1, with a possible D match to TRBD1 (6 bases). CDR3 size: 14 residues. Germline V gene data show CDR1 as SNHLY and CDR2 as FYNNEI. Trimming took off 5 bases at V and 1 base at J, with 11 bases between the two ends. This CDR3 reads CASSLSTGNTEAFF. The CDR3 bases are TGTGCCAGCAGTTTATCGACAGGGAACACTGAAGCTTTCTTT.

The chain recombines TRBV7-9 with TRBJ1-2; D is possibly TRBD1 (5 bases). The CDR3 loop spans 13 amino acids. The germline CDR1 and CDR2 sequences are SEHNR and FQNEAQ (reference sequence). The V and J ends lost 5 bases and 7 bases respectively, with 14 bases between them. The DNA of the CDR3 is TGTGCCAGCAGCCAGGGAGGGGCGTCTGGCTACACCTTC. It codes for CASSQGGASGYTF.

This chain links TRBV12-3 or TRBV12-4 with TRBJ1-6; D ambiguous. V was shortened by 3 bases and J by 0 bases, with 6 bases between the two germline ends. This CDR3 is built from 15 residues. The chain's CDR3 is CASSFSSSYNSPLHF. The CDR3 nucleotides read TGTGCCAGCAGTTTCTCGAGCTCCTATAATTCACCCCTCCACTTT.

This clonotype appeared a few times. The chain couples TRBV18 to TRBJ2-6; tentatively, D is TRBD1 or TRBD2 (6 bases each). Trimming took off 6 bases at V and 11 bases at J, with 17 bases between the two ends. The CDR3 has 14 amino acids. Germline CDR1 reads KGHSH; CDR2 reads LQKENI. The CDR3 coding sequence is TGTGCCAGCTCGGGGGCGGGAACAGGACACGTCCTGACTTTC. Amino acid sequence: CASSGAGTGHVLTF.

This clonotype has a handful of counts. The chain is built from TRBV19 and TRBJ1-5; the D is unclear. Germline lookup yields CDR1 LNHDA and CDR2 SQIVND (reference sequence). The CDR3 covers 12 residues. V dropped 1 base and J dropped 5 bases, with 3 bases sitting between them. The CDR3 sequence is CASSIGHQPQHF. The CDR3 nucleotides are TGTGCCAGTAGTATAGGGCATCAGCCCCAGCATTTT.

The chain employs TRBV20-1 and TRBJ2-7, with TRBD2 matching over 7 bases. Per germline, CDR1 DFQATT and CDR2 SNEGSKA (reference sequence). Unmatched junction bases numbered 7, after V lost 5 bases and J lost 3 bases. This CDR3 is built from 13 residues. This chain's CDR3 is CSAGRGTNYEQYF. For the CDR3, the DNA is TGCAGTGCTGGGAGGGGTACGAACTACGAGCAGTACTTC.

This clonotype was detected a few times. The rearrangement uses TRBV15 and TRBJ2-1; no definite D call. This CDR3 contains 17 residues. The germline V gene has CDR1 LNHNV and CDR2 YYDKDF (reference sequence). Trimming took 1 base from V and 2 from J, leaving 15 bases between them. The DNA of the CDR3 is TGTGCCACCAGCAGAGGCTGGGTAGGAGAAACCTACAATGAGCAGTTCTTC. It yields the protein CATSRGWVGETYNEQFF.

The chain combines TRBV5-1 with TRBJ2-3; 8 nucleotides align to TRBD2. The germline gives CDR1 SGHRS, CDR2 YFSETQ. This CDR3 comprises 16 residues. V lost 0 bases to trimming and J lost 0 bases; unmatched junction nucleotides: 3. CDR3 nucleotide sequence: TGCGCCAGCAGCTTGGCGATAGCGGGGAGCACAGATACGCAGTATTTT. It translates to CASSLAIAGSTDTQYF.

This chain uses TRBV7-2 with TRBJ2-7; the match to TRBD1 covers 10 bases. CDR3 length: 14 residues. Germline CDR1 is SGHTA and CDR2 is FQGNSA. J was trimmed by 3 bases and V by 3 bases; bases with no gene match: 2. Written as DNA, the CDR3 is TGTGCCAGCAGCTTGACAGGGGGCTTCTACGAGCAGTACTTC. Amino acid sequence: CASSLTGGFYEQYF. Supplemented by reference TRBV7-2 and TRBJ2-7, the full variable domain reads GAGVSQSPSNKVTEKGKDVELRCDPISGHTALYWYRQSLGQGLEFLIYFQGNSAPDKSGLPSDRFSAERTGGSVSTLTIQRTQQEDSAVYLCASSLTGGFYEQYFGPGTRLTVT.

CDR3: CASSLDRTRDTIYF. In DNA form, the CDR3 reads TGTGCCAGCAGCTTAGACAGAACGCGTGACACCATATATTTT. The chain couples TRBV7-2 to TRBJ1-3; D is ambiguous. V was shortened by 1 base and J by 8 bases, with 12 bases between the two germline ends. The CDR3 is 14 residues long. Germline CDR1 reads SGHTA; CDR2 reads FQGNSA. Full variable domain (rest looked up from reference TRBV7-2 and TRBJ1-3): GAGVSQSPSNKVTEKGKDVELRCDPISGHTALYWYRQSLGQGLEFLIYFQGNSAPDKSGLPSDRFSAERTGGSVSTLTIQRTQQEDSAVYLCASSLDRTRDTIYFGEGSWLTVV.

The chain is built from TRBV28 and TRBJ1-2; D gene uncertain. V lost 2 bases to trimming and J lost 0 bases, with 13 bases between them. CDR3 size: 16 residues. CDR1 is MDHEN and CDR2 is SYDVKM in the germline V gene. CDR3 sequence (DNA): TGTGCCAGCAGTTTAAGCGGAGGGTTTGCTAACTATGGCTACACCTTC. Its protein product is CASSLSGGFANYGYTF.

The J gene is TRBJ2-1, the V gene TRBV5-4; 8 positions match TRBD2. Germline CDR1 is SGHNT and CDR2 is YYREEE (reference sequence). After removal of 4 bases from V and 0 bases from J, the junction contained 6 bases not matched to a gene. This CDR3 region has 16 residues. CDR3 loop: CASSQKRGSSYNEQFF. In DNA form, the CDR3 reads TGTGCCAGCAGCCAGAAGCGGGGGAGCTCCTACAATGAGCAGTTCTTC.

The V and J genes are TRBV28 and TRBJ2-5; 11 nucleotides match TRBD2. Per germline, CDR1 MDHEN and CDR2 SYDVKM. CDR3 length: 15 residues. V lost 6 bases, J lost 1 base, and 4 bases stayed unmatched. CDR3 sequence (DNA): TGTGCCAGCAGAGTAGGGACTAGCGGCCAAGAGACCCAGTACTTC. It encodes CASRVGTSGQETQYF.

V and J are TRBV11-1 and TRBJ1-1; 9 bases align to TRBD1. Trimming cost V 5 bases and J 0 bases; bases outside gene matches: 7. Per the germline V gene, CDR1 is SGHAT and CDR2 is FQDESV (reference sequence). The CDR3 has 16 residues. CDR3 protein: CASSARTGVVNTEAFF. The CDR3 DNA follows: TGTGCCAGCAGCGCCCGGACAGGGGTCGTGAACACTGAAGCTTTCTTT.

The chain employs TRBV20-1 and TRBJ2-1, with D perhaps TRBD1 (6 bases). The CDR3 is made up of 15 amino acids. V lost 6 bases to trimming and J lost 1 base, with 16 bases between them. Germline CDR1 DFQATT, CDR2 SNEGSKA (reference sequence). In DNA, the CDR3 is TGCAGTGCAGCTATTTTGACAGGTTCCTACAATGAGCAGTTCTTC. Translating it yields CSAAILTGSYNEQFF.

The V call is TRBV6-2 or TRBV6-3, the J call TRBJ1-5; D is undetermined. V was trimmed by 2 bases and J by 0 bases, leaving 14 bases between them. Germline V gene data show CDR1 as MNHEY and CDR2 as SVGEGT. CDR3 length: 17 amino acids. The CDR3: CASSYPPRGYSNQPQHF. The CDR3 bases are TGTGCCAGCAGTTACCCTCCCCGCGGCTATAGCAATCAGCCCCAGCATTTT.

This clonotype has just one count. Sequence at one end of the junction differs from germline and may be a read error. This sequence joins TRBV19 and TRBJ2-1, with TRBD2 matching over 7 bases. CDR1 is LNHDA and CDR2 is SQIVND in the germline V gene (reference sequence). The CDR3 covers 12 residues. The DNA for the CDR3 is TGTGCCACTAGTGCGGGAGCCAATGAGCAGTTCTTC. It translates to CATSAGANEQFF.

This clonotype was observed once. CDR3 loop: CASSSGPTGGSYEQYF. Written as DNA, the CDR3 is TGTGCCAGCAGCTCAGGACCGACAGGGGGTAGCTACGAGCAGTACTTC. The rearrangement joins TRBV11-3 to TRBJ2-7; 9 nucleotides line up with TRBD1. The V gene end was trimmed by 4 bases and the J gene end by 3 bases; junction bases not matched to a gene: 10. This CDR3 has 16 residues. Germline CDR1 reads SGHNT; CDR2 reads YENEEA.

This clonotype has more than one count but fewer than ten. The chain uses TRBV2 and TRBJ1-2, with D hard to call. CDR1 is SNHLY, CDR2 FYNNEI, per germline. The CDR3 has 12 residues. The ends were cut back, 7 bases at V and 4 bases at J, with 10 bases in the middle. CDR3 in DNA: TGTGCCAGCAAGAGGGTCCCCTATGGCTACACCTTC. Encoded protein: CASKRVPYGYTF.

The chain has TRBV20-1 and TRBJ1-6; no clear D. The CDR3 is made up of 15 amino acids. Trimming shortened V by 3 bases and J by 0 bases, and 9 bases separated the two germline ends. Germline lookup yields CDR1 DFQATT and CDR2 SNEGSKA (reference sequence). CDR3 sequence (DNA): TGCAGTGCTAGCGGCAGAAGCTCCTATAATTCACCCCTCCACTTT. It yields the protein CSASGRSSYNSPLHF.

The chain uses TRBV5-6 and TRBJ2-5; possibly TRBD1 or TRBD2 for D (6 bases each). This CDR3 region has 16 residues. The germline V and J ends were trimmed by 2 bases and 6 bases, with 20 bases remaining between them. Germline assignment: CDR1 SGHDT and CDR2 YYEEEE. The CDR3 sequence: CASSFGAGGASKTQYF. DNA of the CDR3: TGTGCCAGCAGCTTTGGGGCCGGGGGCGCCTCTAAGACCCAGTACTTC. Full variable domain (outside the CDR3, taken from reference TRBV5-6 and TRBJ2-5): DAGVTQSPTHLIKTRGQQVTLRCSPKSGHDTVSWYQQALGQGPQFIFQYYEEEERQRGNFPDRFSGHQFPNYSSELNVNALLLGDSALYLCASSFGAGGASKTQYFGPGTRLLVL.

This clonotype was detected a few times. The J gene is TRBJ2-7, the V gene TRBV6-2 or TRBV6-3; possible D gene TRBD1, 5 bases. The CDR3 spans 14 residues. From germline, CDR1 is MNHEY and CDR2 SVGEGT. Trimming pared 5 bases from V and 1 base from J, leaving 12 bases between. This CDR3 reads CASSVVQGSYEQYF. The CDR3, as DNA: TGTGCCAGCAGTGTTGTGCAGGGATCCTACGAGCAGTACTTC.

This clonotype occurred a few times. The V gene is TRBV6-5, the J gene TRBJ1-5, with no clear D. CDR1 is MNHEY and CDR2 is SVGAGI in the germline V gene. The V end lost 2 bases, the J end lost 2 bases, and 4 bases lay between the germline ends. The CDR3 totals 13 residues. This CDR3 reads CASSYLGNQPQHF. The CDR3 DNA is TGTGCCAGCAGTTACCTAGGCAATCAGCCCCAGCATTTT.

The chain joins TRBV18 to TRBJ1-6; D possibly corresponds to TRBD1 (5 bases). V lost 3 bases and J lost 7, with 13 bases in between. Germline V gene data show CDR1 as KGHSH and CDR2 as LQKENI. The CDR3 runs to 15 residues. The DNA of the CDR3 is TGTGCCAGCTCACCCGGGACGGAAGTAAATTCACCCCTCCACTTT. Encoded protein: CASSPGTEVNSPLHF.

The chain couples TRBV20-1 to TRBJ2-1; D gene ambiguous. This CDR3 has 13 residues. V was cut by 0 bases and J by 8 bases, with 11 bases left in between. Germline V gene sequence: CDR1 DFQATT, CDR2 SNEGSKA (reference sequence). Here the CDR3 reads CSARDGFRYEQFF. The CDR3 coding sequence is TGCAGTGCTAGAGATGGTTTCCGGTATGAGCAGTTCTTC.

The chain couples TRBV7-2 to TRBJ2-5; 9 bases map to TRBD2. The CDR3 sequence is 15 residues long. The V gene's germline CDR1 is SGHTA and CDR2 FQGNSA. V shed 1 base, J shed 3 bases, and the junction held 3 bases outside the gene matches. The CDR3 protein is CASSLDPSGKETQYF. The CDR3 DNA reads TGTGCCAGCAGCTTAGACCCTAGCGGGAAAGAGACCCAGTACTTC.

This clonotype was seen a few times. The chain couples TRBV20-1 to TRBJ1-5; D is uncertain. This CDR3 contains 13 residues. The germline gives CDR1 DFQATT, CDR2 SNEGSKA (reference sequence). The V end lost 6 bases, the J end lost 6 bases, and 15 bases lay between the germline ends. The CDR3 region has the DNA TGCAGTGCCGGGGAAAGGCCCGCTCAGCCCCAGCATTTT. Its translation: CSAGERPAQPQHF.

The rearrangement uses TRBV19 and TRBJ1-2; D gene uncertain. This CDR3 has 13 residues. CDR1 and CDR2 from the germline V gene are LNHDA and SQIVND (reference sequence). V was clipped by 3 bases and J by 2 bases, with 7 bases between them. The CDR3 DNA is TGTGCCAGTAGTATTGACACCAACTATGGCTACACCTTC. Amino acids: CASSIDTNYGYTF. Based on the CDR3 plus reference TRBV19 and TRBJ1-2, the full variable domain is DGGITQSPKYLFRKEGQNVTLSCEQNLNHDAMYWYRQDPGQGLRLIYYSQIVNDFQKGDIAEGYSVSREKKESFPLTVTSAQKNPTAFYLCASSIDTNYGYTFGSGTRLTVV.

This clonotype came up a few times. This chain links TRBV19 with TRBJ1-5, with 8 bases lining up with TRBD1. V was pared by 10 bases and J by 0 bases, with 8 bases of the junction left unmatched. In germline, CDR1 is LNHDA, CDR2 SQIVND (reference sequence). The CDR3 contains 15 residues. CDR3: CATTLDRASNQPQHF. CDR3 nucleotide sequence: TGTGCCACCACCCTGGACAGGGCTAGCAATCAGCCCCAGCATTTT.